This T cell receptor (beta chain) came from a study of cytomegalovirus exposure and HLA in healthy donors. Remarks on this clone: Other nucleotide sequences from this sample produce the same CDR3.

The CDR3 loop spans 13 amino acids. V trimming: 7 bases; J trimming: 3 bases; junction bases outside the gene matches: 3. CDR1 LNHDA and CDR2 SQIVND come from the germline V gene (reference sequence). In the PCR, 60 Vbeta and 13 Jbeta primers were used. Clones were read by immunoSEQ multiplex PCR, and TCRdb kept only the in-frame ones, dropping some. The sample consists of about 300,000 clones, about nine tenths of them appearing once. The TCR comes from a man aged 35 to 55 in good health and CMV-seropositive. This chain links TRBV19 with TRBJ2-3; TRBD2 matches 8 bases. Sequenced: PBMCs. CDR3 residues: CASTPSGTDTQYF. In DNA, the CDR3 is TGTGCCAGTACGCCTAGCGGGACAGATACGCAGTATTTT. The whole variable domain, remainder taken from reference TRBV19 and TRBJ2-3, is DGGITQSPKYLFRKEGQNVTLSCEQNLNHDAMYWYRQDPGQGLRLIYYSQIVNDFQKGDIAEGYSVSREKKESFPLTVTSAQKNPTAFYLCASTPSGTDTQYFGPGTRLTVL.